These T cell receptor beta chains were read from a single sample in a study of cytomegalovirus exposure and HLA in healthy donors. The data were produced by immunoSEQ multiplex PCR, yet TCRdb's version contains in-frame clones alone and is incomplete. The sample has 200,000 or so clones, around 90% seen once. Sequenced input: PBMCs. The receptors stem from a woman younger than 35 in good health and CMV-seronegative. CDR3s include the opening cysteine and the closing phenylalanine or tryptophan. A D gene is named only where the DNA matches it firmly. Rows give clone size only sometimes, using once, few, many, or a class for an expanded clone.

D gene: TRBD2; clone size: few; V gene: TRBV5-4; J gene: TRBJ2-1; CDR3 DNA: TGTGCCAGCAGCTTGAAACGCGGGAGGCAAAATGAGCAGTTCTTC; CDR3 protein: CASSLKRGRQNEQFF
D gene: NA; clone size: once; V gene: TRBV29-1; J gene: TRBJ2-5; CDR3 DNA: TGCAGCGTGGGGGGTTGGGGGGGCCAGGAGACCCAGTACTTC; CDR3 protein: CSVGGWGGQETQYF
D gene: NA; clone size: NA; V gene: TRBV5-1; J gene: TRBJ1-4; CDR3 DNA: TGCGCCAGCAGCTTGGCCTTGGACAGTGAAAAACTGTTTTTT; CDR3 protein: CASSLALDSEKLFF
D gene: TRBD2; clone size: NA; V gene: TRBV2; J gene: TRBJ2-7; CDR3 DNA: TGTGCCAGCAGTGAAGTGGGACTAGCGGGAGACGAGCAGTACTTC; CDR3 protein: CASSEVGLAGDEQYF
D gene: NA; clone size: NA; V gene: TRBV11-3; J gene: TRBJ1-5; CDR3 DNA: TGTGCCAGCAGCTTACGGGGTAGGAGCAATCAGCCCCAGCATTTT; CDR3 protein: CASSLRGRSNQPQHF
D gene: NA; clone size: NA; V gene: TRBV4-3; J gene: TRBJ2-7; CDR3 DNA: TGCGCCAGCAGCCAAGAGCTCCTAAATACCTACGAGCAGTACTTC; CDR3 protein: CASSQELLNTYEQYF
D gene: TRBD2; clone size: NA; V gene: TRBV28; J gene: TRBJ2-2; CDR3 DNA: TGTGCCAGCAGTCCGGGACTAGCGGGAGTTACCGGGGAGCTGTTTTTT; CDR3 protein: CASSPGLAGVTGELFF
D gene: TRBD2; clone size: NA; V gene: TRBV2; J gene: TRBJ2-3; CDR3 DNA: TGTGCCAGCAGTGAAGCGCTGGCTAGCGGGATCCGAGGCACAGATACGCAGTATTTT; CDR3 protein: CASSEALASGIRGTDTQYF
D gene: TRBD2; clone size: NA; V gene: TRBV5-6; J gene: TRBJ2-5; CDR3 DNA: TGTGCCAGCAGCTTTTCCCGCGGGAGTGTGGAGACCCAGTACTTC; CDR3 protein: CASSFSRGSVETQYF
D gene: NA; clone size: NA; V gene: TRBV6-5; J gene: TRBJ2-5; CDR3 DNA: TGTGCCAGCAGCTACCCGGGACAAAGAGAGACCCAGTACTTC; CDR3 protein: CASSYPGQRETQYF
D gene: NA; clone size: once; V gene: TRBV10-3; J gene: TRBJ1-2; CDR3 DNA: TGTGCCATCAGTGAACTGCTGGGGGCCGGGGACTATGGCTACACCTTC; CDR3 protein: CAISELLGAGDYGYTF
D gene: NA; clone size: NA; V gene: TRBV29-1; J gene: TRBJ1-1; CDR3 DNA: TGCAGCGTTCGGGAAGTCATGAACACTGAAGCTTTCTTT; CDR3 protein: CSVREVMNTEAFF
D gene: TRBD2; clone size: NA; V gene: TRBV4-2; J gene: TRBJ2-2; CDR3 DNA: TGTGCCAGCAGCCAAAGGACTAGCGGGGGGCGCGGGGAGCTGTTTTTT; CDR3 protein: CASSQRTSGGRGELFF
D gene: TRBD1; clone size: NA; V gene: TRBV4-3; J gene: TRBJ2-7; CDR3 DNA: TGCGCCAGCAGCCCGACAGACAGGGCCTCCTACGAGCAGTACTTC; CDR3 protein: CASSPTDRASYEQYF
D gene: NA; clone size: NA; V gene: TRBV30; J gene: TRBJ1-1; CDR3 DNA: TGTGCCTGGAGTGTAGGGGGTAACACTGAAGCTTTCTTT; CDR3 protein: CAWSVGGNTEAFF
D gene: NA; clone size: once; V gene: TRBV6-5; J gene: TRBJ2-7; CDR3 DNA: TGTGCCAGCAGTTCAGGGTTGCGGTCCTACGAGCAGTACTTC; CDR3 protein: CASSSGLRSYEQYF
D gene: NA; clone size: NA; V gene: TRBV7-3; J gene: TRBJ2-3; CDR3 DNA: TGTGCCAGCAGCCTAGCCCCTGGGACAGATACGCAGTATTTT; CDR3 protein: CASSLAPGTDTQYF
D gene: TRBD2; clone size: NA; V gene: TRBV15; J gene: TRBJ2-1; CDR3 DNA: TGTGCCACCAGCAGAGGGAGCGGGAGAGGATCCTACAATGAGCAGTTCTTC; CDR3 protein: CATSRGSGRGSYNEQFF
D gene: TRBD2; clone size: NA; V gene: TRBV7-2; J gene: TRBJ2-5; CDR3 DNA: TGTGCCAGCAGCCGAGGACTAGCGGGAGTAGAGACCCAGTACTTC; CDR3 protein: CASSRGLAGVETQYF
D gene: NA; clone size: NA; V gene: TRBV7-3; J gene: TRBJ2-1; CDR3 DNA: TGTGCCAGCGGCCGGGGTCCCAATGAGCAGTTCTTC; CDR3 protein: CASGRGPNEQFF
D gene: TRBD2; clone size: NA; V gene: TRBV27; J gene: TRBJ2-7; CDR3 DNA: TGTGCCAGCAGTTCCCTCTTAGCGGGAGTAGGTGAGCAGTACTTC; CDR3 protein: CASSSLLAGVGEQYF
D gene: TRBD1; clone size: NA; V gene: TRBV6-1; J gene: TRBJ1-3; CDR3 DNA: TGTGCCAGCAGTGATCCGGGACAGGGAAACACCATATATTTT; CDR3 protein: CASSDPGQGNTIYF
D gene: TRBD1; clone size: NA; V gene: TRBV9; J gene: TRBJ1-2; CDR3 DNA: TGTGCCAGCAGCGTCGGGACAGGGAGCTTTGGTGGTGCACGCGGGGGCTACACCTTC; CDR3 protein: CASSVGTGSFGGARGGYTF
D gene: TRBD2; clone size: NA; V gene: TRBV28; J gene: TRBJ2-7; CDR3 DNA: TGTGCCAGCAGTTTCCCTACGACTAGCGGGAGAGGCAACGAGCAGTACTTC; CDR3 protein: CASSFPTTSGRGNEQYF
D gene: TRBD1; clone size: NA; V gene: TRBV6-6; J gene: TRBJ2-2; CDR3 DNA: TGTGCCAGCAGAGGGACAGGGCGTTCCGGGGAGCTGTTTTTT; CDR3 protein: CASRGTGRSGELFF
D gene: NA; clone size: NA; V gene: TRBV7-2; J gene: TRBJ2-2; CDR3 DNA: TGTGCCAGCAGCTTAGTACTGGCTACCGAAGCAGGATCCGGGGAGCTGTTTTTT; CDR3 protein: CASSLVLATEAGSGELFF
D gene: TRBD2; clone size: NA; V gene: TRBV5-1; J gene: TRBJ2-5; CDR3 DNA: TGCGCCAGCAGCCCACTATGGACTAGCGGGAGGCAAGAGACCCAGTACTTC; CDR3 protein: CASSPLWTSGRQETQYF